These T cell receptor beta chains were read from a single sample in a study of blood T cell repertoires in COVID-19. The assay was immunoSEQ multiplex PCR, and TCRdb's table has in-frame clones only and misses some. This table holds roughly 250,000 clones, around 89% found once. The sequenced sample was peripheral blood. These receptors originate from a woman aged 40 to 50 with acute or convalescent COVID-19. Each CDR3 is given with its conserved first and last residue. Fields, in order: D gene, V gene, clone size, J gene, CDR3 DNA, CDR3 protein. A D gene is named only where the DNA matches it firmly. Clone sizes are given selectively: once, few, many, or a class where the clone is expanded.

TRBD1	TRBV19	NA	TRBJ1-3	TGTGCCAGTAGCCCCAGACAGGGGGGAAACACCATATATTTT	CASSPRQGGNTIYF
NA	TRBV4-1	NA	TRBJ2-1	TGCGCCAGCAGCGCAGAAACCTATCAGGTCGACAATGAGCAGTTCTTC	CASSAETYQVDNEQFF
NA	TRBV19	NA	TRBJ1-4	TGTGCCAGTAGCGCCGGCGGGGGGCGCGGAAATGAAAAACTGTTTTTT	CASSAGGGRGNEKLFF
TRBD1	TRBV2	NA	TRBJ1-2	TGTGCCAGCAGTCTACAGGGGGGTTGGGACTATGGCTACACCTTC	CASSLQGGWDYGYTF
NA	TRBV7-6	NA	TRBJ2-2	TGTGCCAGCAGCGACTCCACCGGGGAGCTGTTTTTT	CASSDSTGELFF
NA	TRBV5-1	NA	TRBJ1-2	TGCGCCAGCAGCTTGACAGCTAACTATGGCTACACCTTC	CASSLTANYGYTF
NA	TRBV5-1	NA	TRBJ2-2	TGCGCCAGCAGCTTGGGGCACGCGAACACCGGGGAGCTGTTTTTT	CASSLGHANTGELFF
TRBD1	TRBV6-5	NA	TRBJ1-1	TGTGCCAGCAGCCGAACGAGGACAGGGTCTACTGAAGCTTTCTTT	CASSRTRTGSTEAFF
NA	TRBV7-7	once	TRBJ2-2	TGTGCCAGCAGCCCGGGTCGGGTTCTTAACACCGGGGAGCTGTTTTTT	CASSPGRVLNTGELFF
TRBD1	TRBV2	NA	TRBJ1-1	TGTGCCAGCACGCGGGACAGAAACACTGAAGCTTTCTTT	CASTRDRNTEAFF
TRBD1	TRBV30	NA	TRBJ1-3	TGTGCCTGGGGGCCGGGACAGGGGGGTTCTGGAAACACCATATATTTT	CAWGPGQGGSGNTIYF
TRBD1	TRBV4-1	NA	TRBJ1-3	TGCGCCAGCAGCCAGGGACAGGGGCCCTCCTCTGGAAACACCATATATTTT	CASSQGQGPSSGNTIYF
TRBD1	TRBV5-5	NA	TRBJ1-1	TGTGCCAGCAGTCGGGACAGAATATTGAACACTGAAGCTTTCTTT	CASSRDRILNTEAFF
NA	TRBV7-8	NA	TRBJ1-2	TGTGCCAGCAGCTTATCCCGAGGGTCCGACTACACCTTC	CASSLSRGSDYTF
TRBD1	TRBV9	NA	TRBJ1-1	TGTGCCAGCAGCCCCCAACAGGGGTGGGTCACTGAAGCTTTCTTT	CASSPQQGWVTEAFF
TRBD1	TRBV9	NA	TRBJ2-5	TGTGCCAGCAGCGTTACAGGGGCAGGATCCTCCCAGTACTTC	CASSVTGAGSSQYF
TRBD1	TRBV30	NA	TRBJ1-1	TGTGCCTGGAGTGTACGAGGGGGCAGGAACACTGAAGCTTTCTTT	CAWSVRGGRNTEAFF
NA	TRBV2	NA	TRBJ1-5	TGTGCCAGCACCTTCGGACTACGCAATCAGCCCCAGCATTTT	CASTFGLRNQPQHF
NA	TRBV27	NA	TRBJ1-6	TGTGCCAGCAGTTTTGAGGCAGATCGGGATTCACCCCTCCACTTT	CASSFEADRDSPLHF
TRBD2	TRBV3-1/TRBV3-2	NA	TRBJ2-5	TGTGCCAGCAGCCGTCAGCGGGGGGTACAAGAGACCCAGTACTTC	CASSRQRGVQETQYF
NA	TRBV9	NA	TRBJ2-2	TGTGCCAGCACCCCCGGAGAGGGAGAGACCGGGGAGCTGTTTTTT	CASTPGEGETGELFF
NA	TRBV5-1	NA	TRBJ1-5	TGCGCCAGCAAAATTTCCCCTACTAGCAATCAGCCCCAGCATTTT	CASKISPTSNQPQHF
NA	TRBV2	NA	TRBJ1-2	TGTGCCAGCAAGGAGGAACTCTTAAACTATGGCTACACCTTC	CASKEELLNYGYTF
NA	TRBV6-6	NA	TRBJ2-4	TGTGCCAGCAAACAGGGAGCTACGAACATTCAGTACTTC	CASKQGATNIQYF
TRBD1	TRBV14	NA	TRBJ1-2	TGTGCCAGCAGCCAGCATTCAACAGGGGGCTCTACGGGTGGCTACACCTTC	CASSQHSTGGSTGGYTF
TRBD1	TRBV25-1	NA	TRBJ1-1	TGTGCCAGCTCTAATCCGGGACAGGGGAACACTGAAGCTTTCTTT	CASSNPGQGNTEAFF